This note documents a single T cell receptor beta chain sequence. Its antigen is as yet unknown. The data stem from a study of T cell repertoires in cytomegalovirus infection. For the study at large: In the study, CMV epitopes included recently identified HLA-C-restricted and well-studied HLA-B-restricted ones. Both a matching HLA type and CMV infection were indicated by public TCR beta signatures.

V was cut by 7 bases and J by 5 bases, with 18 bases left in between. The CDR3 loop spans 15 amino acids. Germline V lookup: CDR1 ENHRY, CDR2 SYGVKD. TCRdb processed the reads anew with MiXCR; each CDR3 protein has one entry. The table has about 770,000 distinct CDR3 sequences, around 29% seen once. The study's findings and limits: Individuals carrying CMV plus the relevant HLA were identified by cumulative frequency of public TCR beta families. It was HLA-C-restricted CMV-specific TCR beta clonotypes that dominated the response ex vivo.

This sample comprised cultured CD8+ T cells from PBMCs, obtained from culture after CMV antigen stimulation. The rearrangement links TRBV10-3 to TRBJ1-5; D might be TRBD1 (6 bases). The origin of this receptor is a human donor in good health (CMV status not recorded). Some clones in this sample may be carry-over from other donors' samples. CDR3 in amino acids: CAITAGWGADQPQHF. The CDR3 coding sequence is TGTGCCATCACCGCCGGGTGGGGGGCCGATCAGCCCCAGCATTTT.